Listed below are T cell receptor beta chains from one sample, sequenced in a study of T cell repertoires in cytomegalovirus infection. Antigens for these TCRs are unknown. TCRdb used MiXCR to reprocess the reads, holding one entry per CDR3 protein. The sample holds some 800,000 distinct CDR3 sequences, almost 30% seen once. Sequencing used cultured CD8+ T cells from PBMCs, obtained from culture after CMV antigen stimulation. The source of these receptors is a human donor in good health (CMV status not recorded). Some clones in this sample may be carry-over from other donors' samples. The CDR3 runs from the conserved cysteine through the conserved F or W. D genes are given only for firm matches. Size is omitted from some rows. Given values are once, few, many or a class for expanded clones.

d_gene | j_gene | v_gene | abundance | CDR3aa | CDR3nt
- | TRBJ2-1 | TRBV5-6 | - | CASSPIGGGLYNEQFF | TGTGCCAGCAGCCCCATTGGGGGGGGCCTTTACAATGAGCAGTTCTTC
TRBD1 | TRBJ1-2 | TRBV27 | few | CASQTGGAGYTF | TGTGCCAGCCAAACAGGGGGCGCCGGCTACACCTTC
- | TRBJ2-3 | TRBV19 | few | CASTPGTTDTQYF | TGTGCCAGTACGCCGGGGACCACAGATACGCAGTATTTT
TRBD2 | TRBJ2-2 | TRBV9 | - | CASSVTSGGANTGELFF | TGTGCCAGCAGCGTCACTAGCGGGGGAGCGAACACCGGGGAGCTGTTTTTT
- | TRBJ2-7 | TRBV27 | few | CASSPSVGGISYEQYF | TGTGCCAGCAGTCCCTCAGTAGGGGGTATCTCCTACGAGCAGTACTTC
- | TRBJ1-5 | TRBV7-6 | few | CASSLGSGQRQPQHF | TGTGCCAGCAGCTTAGGTTCCGGGCAGCGGCAGCCCCAGCATTTT
TRBD2 | TRBJ2-4 | TRBV7-9 | - | CASSRGGSKNIQYF | TGTGCCAGCTCCCGGGGGGGTTCCAAAAACATTCAGTACTTC
- | TRBJ1-3 | TRBV23-1 | - | CASSQPRDTLVSISGNTIYF | TGCGCCAGCAGTCAACCCCGGGACACTCTTGTCTCCATCTCTGGAAACACCATATATTTT
TRBD1 | TRBJ2-2 | TRBV28 | - | CASSLCWGQPNTGELFF | TGTGCCAGCAGTTTATGCTGGGGACAGCCGAACACCGGGGAGCTGTTTTTT
TRBD1 | TRBJ1-2 | TRBV5-1 | - | CASSIRDRGSGYTF | TGCGCCAGCAGCATCCGGGACAGGGGGTCTGGCTACACCTTC
TRBD2 | TRBJ2-1 | TRBV19 | few | CASSIPPGLAGSSYNEQFF | TGTGCCAGTAGTATACCCCCCGGACTAGCGGGGAGCTCCTACAATGAGCAGTTCTTC
- | TRBJ1-4 | TRBV7-9 | - | CASTTLATNEKLFF | TGTGCCAGCACGACACTCGCAACTAATGAAAAACTGTTTTTT
- | TRBJ2-7 | TRBV6-5 | - | CASSYIGSGMVHEQYF | TGTGCCAGCAGTTACATAGGGTCGGGGATGGTCCACGAGCAGTACTTC
- | TRBJ1-5 | TRBV27 | few | CASRRGDNQPQHF | TGTGCCAGCCGGCGGGGGGACAATCAGCCCCAGCATTTT
- | TRBJ1-1 | TRBV5-5 | - | CASRLKGDTEAFF | TGTGCCAGCAGGTTGAAAGGGGATACTGAAGCTTTCTTT
- | TRBJ1-4 | TRBV12-3/TRBV12-4 | few | CASSFLGEKLFF | TGTGCCAGCAGTTTTTTGGGTGAAAAACTGTTTTTT
TRBD1 | TRBJ2-1 | TRBV7-2 | many | CASSFRTGTFSYNEQFF | TGTGCCAGCAGCTTTCGGACAGGGACTTTTTCCTACAATGAGCAGTTCTTC
- | TRBJ1-1 | TRBV12-3/TRBV12-4 | - | CASDNPTGPTKFTEAFF | TGTGCCAGCGACAACCCGACAGGCCCAACAAAATTTACTGAAGCTTTCTTT
- | TRBJ1-4 | TRBV15 | - | CATSLSPPPAEKLFF | TGTGCCACCAGCCTTTCCCCGCCACCAGCCGAAAAACTGTTTTTT
- | TRBJ2-1 | TRBV3-1 | - | CASSPGNFYNEQFF | TGTGCCAGCAGCCCCGGGAATTTCTACAATGAGCAGTTCTTC
- | TRBJ2-5 | TRBV12-3/TRBV12-4 | few | CASSLAGGLRETQYF | TGTGCCAGCAGTTTAGCGGGGGGGCTGAGAGAGACCCAGTACTTC
TRBD1 | TRBJ1-4 | TRBV4-1 | few | CATGGQGAPNEKLFF | TGCGCGACGGGAGGACAGGGGGCGCCGAATGAAAAACTGTTTTTT
TRBD1 | TRBJ2-3 | TRBV7-9 | few | CASSLTGTGPTDTQYF | TGTGCCAGCAGCTTAACCGGGACAGGTCCCACAGATACGCAGTATTTT